These 18 T cell receptor beta chains came from one sample sequenced in a study of cytomegalovirus exposure and HLA in healthy donors. Generated by immunoSEQ multiplex PCR, the TCRdb table keeps only in-frame clones and is missing some. The sample shows roughly 240,000 clones, just under 90% of them seen only once. The sequenced sample was PBMCs. These receptors originate from a man between 18 and 29 years old in good health and CMV-seronegative.

The CDR3 nucleotides are TGTGCCAGCAGCCAAGATCTAACTAGCGGGAGCTACGAGCAGTACTTC. Translated, it gives CASSQDLTSGSYEQYF. V is TRBV4-2 and J is TRBJ2-7; TRBD2 matches at 11 bases. V dropped 0 bases and J dropped 3; count of bases not matched to a gene: 4. The CDR3 loop spans 16 amino acids. The germline V gene encodes CDR1 LGHNA and CDR2 YNFKEQ.

The V call is TRBV5-1, the J call TRBJ2-7, with a possible D match to TRBD1 (6 bases). CDR1 is SGHRS, CDR2 YFSETQ, per germline. Trimming took 10 bases from V and 1 from J, leaving 21 bases between them. The CDR3 sequence is 15 residues long. CDR3 bases: TGCGCCTCTGCTCGTGGGGGCGCTTTTTCCTACGAGCAGTACTTC. This gives the protein CASARGGAFSYEQYF.

The rearrangement links TRBV2 to TRBJ2-7; 7 bases line up with TRBD1. V shed 7 bases and J 2 bases; nucleotides not matched to a gene: 32. CDR1 SNHLY and CDR2 FYNNEI come from the germline V gene. The CDR3 consists of 22 residues. Written as DNA, the CDR3 is TGTGCCAGCATGCCAATGGACGTACCTACAACAGGACCAGGGGGATCCCCCTACGAGCAGTACTTC. Encoded protein: CASMPMDVPTTGPGGSPYEQYF. The complete variable domain, with remaining parts taken from reference TRBV2 and TRBJ2-7, reads EPEVTQTPSHQVTQMGQEVILRCVPISNHLYFYWYRQILGQKVEFLVSFYNNEISEKSEIFDDQFSVERPDGSNFTLKIRSTKLEDSAMYFCASMPMDVPTTGPGGSPYEQYFGPGTRLTVT.

The rearrangement uses TRBV12-5 and TRBJ1-6, with unresolved D. Trimming removed 2 bases from V and 9 bases from J, with 5 bases in between. The CDR3 totals 12 residues. Germline values: CDR1 LGHNT, CDR2 FRNRAP. CDR3: CASGLTGSPLHF. The CDR3 bases are TGTGCTAGTGGTTTGACCGGTTCACCCCTCCACTTT.

This clone was picked up one time. The chain combines TRBV7-9 with TRBJ2-5, with 8 positions matching TRBD1. There are 14 residues in the CDR3. V lost 2 bases to trimming and J lost 6 bases; unmatched junction nucleotides: 5. From germline, CDR1 is SEHNR and CDR2 FQNEAQ (reference sequence). The CDR3 DNA reads as TGTGCCAGCAGCTTATCAGGGGGCAGAAAGACCCAGTACTTC. It translates to CASSLSGGRKTQYF. The variable domain in full, with the rest retrieved from reference TRBV7-9 and TRBJ2-5, is DTGVSQNPRHKITKRGQNVTFRCDPISEHNRLYWYRQTLGQGPEFLTYFQNEAQLEKSRLLSDRFSAERPKGSFSTLEIQRTEQGDSAMYLCASSLSGGRKTQYFGPGTRLLVL.

The rearrangement uses TRBV9 and TRBJ2-1; perhaps TRBD1 as D (5 bases). This CDR3 is 14 amino acids long. Germline loops: CDR1 SGDLS, CDR2 YYNGEE. V was trimmed by 3 bases and J by 4 bases, leaving 11 bases between them. DNA of the CDR3: TGTGCCAGCAGCGCCTGGGGCGGATACAATGAGCAGTTCTTC. Encoded protein: CASSAWGGYNEQFF. Together with reference TRBV9 and TRBJ2-1, the CDR3 gives the full variable domain: DSGVTQTPKHLITATGQRVTLRCSPRSGDLSVYWYQQSLDQGLQFLIQYYNGEERAKGNILERFSAQQFPDLHSELNLSSLELGDSALYFCASSAWGGYNEQFFGPGTRLTVL.

The gene calls are TRBV7-9 and TRBJ2-7; D possibly corresponds to TRBD2 (5 bases). CDR1 and CDR2 (germline): SEHNR, FQNEAQ (reference sequence). The CDR3 is 17 amino acids. Deletions cut 2 bases from V and 2 bases from J, with 19 bases between. This CDR3 is CASSLQAKAGVTYEQYF. CDR3 nucleotide sequence: TGTGCCAGCAGCTTACAAGCCAAAGCCGGGGTTACCTACGAGCAGTACTTC.

In nucleotides, the CDR3 is TGTGCCAGCAGCTTGACTAGTCGAAATGAGCAGTTCTTC. Its translation: CASSLTSRNEQFF. The rearrangement links TRBV11-3 to TRBJ2-1; TRBD2 is a possible D gene (6 bases). The V and J ends lost 3 bases and 7 bases respectively, with 10 bases between them. Germline V lookup: CDR1 SGHNT, CDR2 YENEEA. This CDR3 has 13 amino acids.

V and J are TRBV5-1 and TRBJ1-2; D might be TRBD1 (5 bases). CDR1 is SGHRS and CDR2 is YFSETQ in the germline V gene. V lost 1 base and J 6 bases, leaving 16 bases between the germline ends. This CDR3 is 15 amino acids long. CDR3 protein: CASSLFAGETNGYTF. The CDR3 DNA reads TGCGCCAGCAGCTTGTTTGCGGGGGAGACCAATGGCTACACCTTC.

Concerning this clone itself: The identical CDR3 is also encoded by other nucleotide sequences in the sample. V and J are TRBV9 and TRBJ1-3; 8 positions agree with TRBD1. Germline CDR1 SGDLS, CDR2 YYNGEE. CDR3 length: 15 residues. The trim removed 2 bases at V and 7 bases at J, leaving 8 bases unmatched. The CDR3 loop reads CASSVDGQGGNTIYF. CDR3 bases: TGTGCCAGCAGCGTCGACGGACAGGGTGGGAACACCATATATTTT.

V and J are TRBV6-4 and TRBJ2-3; 12 nucleotides align to TRBD2. Germline V CDR1 and CDR2: MRHNA, SNTAGT. V shed 6 bases and J 4 bases; nucleotides not matched to a gene: 14. The CDR3 runs to 18 residues. The CDR3 nucleotides read TGTGCCAGCAGACTAGCGGGGGGAAAGTTGAGATCAGCAGATACGCAGTATTTT. Amino acids: CASRLAGGKLRSADTQYF.

The V call is TRBV5-1, the J call TRBJ2-7; TRBD1 agrees at 8 bases. Germline CDR1 and CDR2: SGHRS and YFSETQ. The CDR3 length is 14 residues. Unmatched junction bases numbered 2, after V lost 0 bases and J lost 3 bases. CDR3 loop: CASSLDRGVYEQYF. The CDR3 DNA reads as TGCGCCAGCAGCTTGGACAGGGGGGTCTACGAGCAGTACTTC.

CDR3 sequence (DNA): TGTGCCAGCAGTTTATGGGCTAGCGATGAGCAGTTCTTC. This codes for CASSLWASDEQFF. V usage is TRBV27 and J usage is TRBJ2-1, with D perhaps TRBD2 (6 bases). This CDR3 region has 13 residues. V lost 1 base and J 8 bases, leaving 9 bases between the germline ends. CDR1 and CDR2 (germline): MNHEY, SMNVEV (reference sequence).

This sequence joins TRBV25-1 and TRBJ1-1; TRBD1 might be the D (5 bases). Germline V lookup: CDR1 MGHDK, CDR2 SYGVNS. V was trimmed by 8 bases and J by 7 bases, leaving 14 bases between them. This CDR3 is built from 12 residues. The CDR3 DNA follows: TGTGCCAGCGGCCGGGACTTAGATGAAGCTTTCTTT. Encoded protein: CASGRDLDEAFF.

The CDR3 is CASSRTKSSYEQYF. The CDR3 DNA reads as TGTGCCAGCAGCCGGACTAAGAGCTCCTACGAGCAGTACTTC. This chain connects TRBV7-2 to TRBJ2-7, with a possible D match to TRBD2 (6 bases). CDR3 length equals 14 residues. The germline CDR1 and CDR2 sequences are SGHTA and FQGNSA. Trimming pared 5 bases from V and 0 bases from J, leaving 11 bases between.

In this sample, this clone turned up once. This chain joins TRBV7-2 and TRBJ1-6; the D gene is possibly TRBD1 (5 bases). Per the germline V gene, CDR1 is SGHTA and CDR2 is FQGNSA. This CDR3 region has 19 residues. The germline V and J ends were trimmed by 5 bases and 0 bases, with 20 bases remaining between them. DNA of the CDR3: TGTGCCAGCAGCATTAGTGGCATAGGGGCCAGCTCCTATAATTCACCCCTCCACTTT. Protein sequence: CASSISGIGASSYNSPLHF.

The V and J genes are TRBV4-1 and TRBJ1-4; D is unresolved. This CDR3 spans 13 amino acids. In germline, CDR1 is MGHRA, CDR2 YSYEKL. The V and J ends lost 6 bases and 8 bases respectively, with 13 bases between them. The CDR3 loop is CASSDGLQEKLFF. The DNA of the CDR3 is TGCGCCAGCAGTGACGGACTTCAGGAAAAACTGTTTTTT.

The chain uses TRBV19 and TRBJ2-2; 10 nucleotides line up with TRBD1. Trimming took 9 bases from V and 7 from J; bases not matched to a gene: 8. Germline values: CDR1 LNHDA, CDR2 SQIVND (reference sequence). The CDR3 spans 14 residues. DNA of the CDR3: TGTGCCAGCCGGGGGACAGGGGTTCACGGGGAGCTGTTTTTT. It is translated as CASRGTGVHGELFF.